A selection of T cell receptor beta chains follows, all from one sample in a study of blood T cell repertoires in COVID-19. Sequenced by immunoSEQ multiplex PCR; TCRdb stores in-frame clones only, minus some. The sample consists of about 95,000 clones, around 87% of them appearing once. Sample: peripheral blood. These receptors were taken from a human donor in a cohort sampled during active COVID-19. CDR3s include the opening cysteine and the closing phenylalanine or tryptophan. D genes are given only for firm matches. The size entry is marked missing in some rows and otherwise reads once, few, many or a size class.

>-|TRBJ1-5|-|TRBV11-2|16
CASSSPTEYSNQPQHF
TGTGCCAGCAGCTCCCCCACAGAGTATAGCAATCAGCCCCAGCATTTT
>-|TRBJ2-5|-|TRBV18|12
CASSPSEETQYF
TGTGCCAGCTCACCGAGCGAAGAGACCCAGTACTTC
>-|TRBJ2-2|few|TRBV7-2|15
CASSLGSRVAGELFF
TGTGCCAGCAGCTTAGGGTCCCGGGTGGCCGGGGAGCTGTTTTTT
>TRBD1|TRBJ1-5|-|TRBV27|14
CASSTGGSNQPQHF
TGTGCCAGCAGCACAGGGGGTTCGAATCAGCCCCAGCATTTT
>-|TRBJ1-2|-|TRBV3-1/TRBV3-2|14
CASSLSRAGYGYTF
TGTGCCAGCAGCCTATCGAGAGCGGGATATGGCTACACCTTC
>-|TRBJ1-5|-|TRBV27|14
CASSSLGAGQPQHF
TGTGCCAGCAGTTCCCTGGGGGCTGGTCAGCCCCAGCATTTT
>-|TRBJ2-1|-|TRBV7-2|15
CASSTRPGIPNEQFF
TGTGCCAGCAGCACCCGACCAGGGATACCCAATGAGCAGTTCTTC
>TRBD1|TRBJ1-4|-|TRBV24-1|15
CATSDGTGTNEKLFF
TGTGCCACCAGTGATGGGACAGGGACTAATGAAAAACTGTTTTTT
>TRBD1|TRBJ2-1|-|TRBV3-1/TRBV3-2|19
CASSQNDRGLFLGHNEQFF
TGTGCCAGCAGCCAAAACGACAGGGGGCTTTTCTTGGGGCACAATGAGCAGTTCTTC
>TRBD1|TRBJ1-1|-|TRBV10-2|15
CASMTTGTGRTEAFF
TGCGCCAGCATGACAACCGGGACAGGGAGGACTGAAGCTTTCTTT
>-|TRBJ2-7|-|TRBV11-3|13
CASSLGRAYEQYF
TGTGCCAGCAGCTTAGGTAGAGCTTACGAGCAGTACTTC
>TRBD1|TRBJ2-7|-|TRBV12-3/TRBV12-4|13
CASSSGQLYEQYF
TGTGCCAGCAGCTCGGGACAGCTCTACGAGCAGTACTTC
>-|TRBJ1-3|few|TRBV5-1|14
CASSFQGTGNTIYF
TGCGCCAGCAGCTTTCAGGGGACTGGAAACACCATATATTTT
>TRBD1|TRBJ1-2|-|TRBV12-3/TRBV12-4|13
CASSLTGGYGYTF
TGTGCCAGCAGCCTTACAGGGGGCTATGGCTACACCTTC
>-|TRBJ1-6|-|TRBV7-6|16
CASSLGARNANSPLHF
TGTGCCAGCAGCTTAGGGGCCAGAAACGCGAATTCACCCCTCCACTTT
>-|TRBJ2-7|-|TRBV2|12
CASSPRNHEQYF
TGTGCCAGCAGTCCCAGGAACCACGAGCAGTACTTC
>TRBD2|TRBJ2-3|-|TRBV3-1/TRBV3-2|15
CASSQGRGSTDTQYF
TGTGCCAGCAGCCAGGGGCGGGGGAGCACAGATACGCAGTATTTT
>-|TRBJ1-3|-|TRBV9|16
CASSVTAGQAGNTIYF
TGTGCCAGCAGCGTAACCGCGGGGCAGGCTGGAAACACCATATATTTT
>-|TRBJ1-3|-|TRBV14|15
CASSQQRGSGNTIYF
TGTGCCAGCAGCCAACAAAGGGGATCTGGAAACACCATATATTTT
>-|TRBJ1-3|-|TRBV30|14
CAWSVPVPGNTIYF
TGTGCCTGGAGTGTACCAGTACCTGGAAACACCATATATTTT
>TRBD1|TRBJ2-7|-|TRBV28|16
CASSFHRDRVSYEQYF
TGTGCCAGCAGTTTCCACAGGGACAGGGTCTCCTACGAGCAGTACTTC
>-|TRBJ1-1|-|TRBV28|14
CAGYGGRRNTEAFF
TGTGCCGGGTACGGGGGAAGAAGGAACACTGAAGCTTTCTTT
>TRBD1|TRBJ2-2|-|TRBV29-1|14
CSVGDRVWSGELFF
TGCAGCGTTGGGGACAGGGTGTGGTCCGGGGAGCTGTTTTTT
>TRBD1|TRBJ2-4|-|TRBV30|14
CAWARRQGANIQYF
TGTGCCTGGGCTCGAAGACAGGGGGCAAACATTCAGTACTTC
>-|TRBJ1-1|-|TRBV9|14
CASSVDITNTEAFF
TGTGCCAGCAGCGTAGACATAACGAACACTGAAGCTTTCTTT
>-|TRBJ1-6|-|TRBV10-1|14
CASSAVGVDSPLHF
TGCGCCAGCAGTGCGGTAGGGGTAGATTCACCCCTCCACTTT
>TRBD1|TRBJ2-1|-|TRBV7-2|15
CASSLGQGKYNEQFF
TGTGCCAGCAGCTTGGGACAGGGGAAATACAATGAGCAGTTCTTC
>-|TRBJ2-2|-|TRBV6-5|13
CASSYSARGELFF
TGTGCCAGCAGTTACTCGGCGAGGGGGGAGCTGTTTTTT
>TRBD1|TRBJ1-3|few|TRBV4-1|17
CASSQDGAGGSGNTIYF
TGCGCCAGCAGCCAAGATGGCGCAGGGGGCTCTGGAAACACCATATATTTT
>-|TRBJ2-3|-|TRBV10-3|18
CAISDPDVGRGNTDTQYF
TGTGCCATCAGTGACCCGGATGTTGGGCGGGGAAACACAGATACGCAGTATTTT
>-|TRBJ1-5|-|TRBV19|15
CASRTGTPSNQPQHF
TGTGCCAGTAGAACCGGGACACCTAGCAATCAGCCCCAGCATTTT
>-|TRBJ2-3|-|TRBV9|18
CASSVGLGRSPQADTQYF
TGTGCCAGCAGCGTAGGTTTAGGACGGAGCCCACAGGCAGATACGCAGTATTTT
>TRBD1|TRBJ1-2|-|TRBV5-1|15
CASSSGPGTGYGYTF
TGCGCCAGCAGCTCGGGCCCAGGGACAGGCTATGGCTACACCTTC
>TRBD1|TRBJ2-3|-|TRBV11-1|14
CASSSDRDGDTQYF
TGTGCCAGCAGCTCGGACAGGGACGGAGATACGCAGTATTTT
>-|TRBJ1-5|-|TRBV19|16
CASSLRGGRSNQPQHF
TGTGCCAGTAGCCTTCGAGGGGGACGAAGCAATCAGCCCCAGCATTTT
>-|TRBJ2-1|-|TRBV11-2|13
CASKGAWDNEQFF
TGTGCCAGCAAGGGAGCATGGGACAATGAGCAGTTCTTC
>TRBD2|TRBJ2-5|-|TRBV10-2|18
CASSLRTSGDARVLTQYF
TGCGCCAGCAGTCTAAGGACTAGCGGGGACGCCAGGGTCCTGACCCAGTACTTC
>-|TRBJ1-1|-|TRBV21-1|16
CASSKERGWLHTEAFF
TGTGCCAGCAGCAAAGAGAGGGGGTGGCTGCACACTGAAGCTTTCTTT
>TRBD1|TRBJ1-2|once|TRBV29-1|12
CSVERQGYGYTF
TGCAGCGTTGAAAGACAGGGTTATGGCTACACCTTC
>-|TRBJ2-5|-|TRBV5-1|15
CASSLDSVNKETQYF
TGCGCCAGCAGCTTGGATTCCGTAAACAAAGAGACCCAGTACTTC
>-|TRBJ1-2|-|TRBV6-1|15
CASSDGTTFPYGYTF
TGTGCCAGCAGTGACGGGACAACCTTTCCCTATGGCTACACCTTC
>-|TRBJ1-5|-|TRBV7-5|16
CVRSRRGCGSNQPQHF
TGTGTCAGAAGCCGCAGGGGATGTGGAAGCAATCAGCCCCAGCATTTT
>TRBD1|TRBJ1-2|-|TRBV2|14
CASSGDRVNYGYTF
TGTGCCAGCAGTGGGGACAGAGTTAACTATGGCTACACCTTC
>-|TRBJ2-3|-|TRBV10-1|16
CASSESGPPSTDTQYF
TGCGCCAGCAGTGAGTCGGGCCCTCCTAGCACAGATACGCAGTATTTT
>-|TRBJ2-1|once|TRBV7-2|15
CASSLGGSSQGEQFF
TGTGCCAGCAGCCTCGGAGGGAGCTCTCAGGGCGAGCAGTTCTTC
>-|TRBJ1-5|once|TRBV3-1/TRBV3-2|14
CASSQAGGAQPQHF
TGTGCCAGCAGCCAAGCGGGCGGGGCTCAGCCCCAGCATTTT
>-|TRBJ2-1|once|TRBV2|13
CASTREQGNEQFF
TGTGCCAGCACCAGGGAACAGGGTAATGAGCAGTTCTTC
>TRBD2|TRBJ2-5|-|TRBV5-8|15
CASSKTGTIRETQYF
TGTGCCAGCAGCAAGACCGGGACTATCAGAGAGACCCAGTACTTC
>-|TRBJ2-7|few|TRBV19|14
CASSIAPRVGEQYF
TGTGCCAGTAGTATAGCGCCCAGGGTAGGCGAGCAGTACTTC
>TRBD1|TRBJ2-7|-|TRBV5-1|14
CASSTGQGSYEQYF
TGCGCCAGCAGCACGGGACAGGGGTCCTACGAGCAGTACTTC
>TRBD2|TRBJ2-1|-|TRBV5-1|16
CASSLVGTTSYNEQFF
TGCGCCAGCAGCTTGGTTGGGACTACCTCCTACAATGAGCAGTTCTTC
>TRBD2|TRBJ2-1|-|TRBV19|15
CASSIASGGYNEQFF
TGTGCCAGTAGTATAGCTAGCGGGGGGTACAATGAGCAGTTCTTC
>TRBD1|TRBJ1-5|once|TRBV7-2|14
CASSPTSGGWPQHF
TGTGCCAGCAGCCCAACCTCAGGGGGCTGGCCCCAGCATTTT
>TRBD2|TRBJ2-1|once|TRBV3-1/TRBV3-2|18
CASRRTSGATSSYNEQFF
TGTGCCAGCAGGCGGACTAGCGGGGCGACCAGCTCCTACAATGAGCAGTTCTTC
>-|TRBJ2-3|-|TRBV3-1/TRBV3-2|12
CASSQVENTQYF
TGTGCCAGCAGCCAAGTCGAGAATACGCAGTATTTT